The text below deals with one TCR beta chain. What it recognizes is unknown. Constant-segment primers and 5'RACE yielded cDNA libraries for TCR alpha and TCR beta, each carrying sample barcodes and UMIs. In TCRdb, the 5' RACE reads were re-called with MiXCR into one record per CDR3 protein. The sample contains some 450,000 distinct CDR3 sequences, 20% of which appear only once. The entry originates in a study of T-cell memory formation after mild COVID-19. The germline gives CDR1 SGDLS, CDR2 YYNGEE. Trimming cost V 1 base and J 6 bases, with 14 bases left between them. The length of the CDR3 is 15 residues. General study results and limits: The finding that pre-infection memory included some responding clones suggested that cross-reactive memory joined. The SARS-CoV-2 specificity of second-wave clones reaching peak at day 37 remained unverified.

The sequenced sample consisted of PBMCs or a T cell subset sorted from them (not recorded which). The chain combines TRBV9 with TRBJ2-1; D unresolved. The TCR sequence derives from an adult woman who had mild COVID-19 (a few samples of this study predate the infection). Cell type and time point are not known. CDR3 in amino acids: CASSVSTQPGNEQFF. In DNA, the CDR3 is TGTGCCAGCAGCGTATCGACTCAGCCAGGCAATGAGCAGTTCTTC.